This TCR beta chain is from a study of blood T cell repertoires in COVID-19. Background on the study: Whether acute or convalescent, the COVID-19 samples came from the United States, Italy and Spain. PBMCs, B-cell-depleted T cells, or T cells provided the cDNA or gDNA that made up the material.

This CDR3 contains 17 residues. Germline values: CDR1 MGHRA, CDR2 YSYEKL. Germline trimming cut 1 base from V and 4 bases from J; bases unmatched to any gene: 10. In the authors' workflow: Researchers report that nucleated cell counts were estimated from reference gene primer amplification. The protocol was immunoSEQ multiplex PCR, while the TCRdb copy is restricted to in-frame clones and leaves out a portion. D and trimming were read from the DNA, whereas the V and J calls and clone size are those reported in that table. This table has 90,000 to 120,000 clones, approximately 70% appearing once. The rearrangement links TRBV4-1 to TRBJ2-1; 7 bases align to TRBD2. The TCR comes from a man at least 80 years old with acute or convalescent COVID-19. The sample comprised peripheral blood. CDR3 loop: CASSQAWWRELYNEQFF. CDR3 nucleotides: TGCGCCAGCAGCCAAGCCTGGTGGCGGGAGCTTTACAATGAGCAGTTCTTC.